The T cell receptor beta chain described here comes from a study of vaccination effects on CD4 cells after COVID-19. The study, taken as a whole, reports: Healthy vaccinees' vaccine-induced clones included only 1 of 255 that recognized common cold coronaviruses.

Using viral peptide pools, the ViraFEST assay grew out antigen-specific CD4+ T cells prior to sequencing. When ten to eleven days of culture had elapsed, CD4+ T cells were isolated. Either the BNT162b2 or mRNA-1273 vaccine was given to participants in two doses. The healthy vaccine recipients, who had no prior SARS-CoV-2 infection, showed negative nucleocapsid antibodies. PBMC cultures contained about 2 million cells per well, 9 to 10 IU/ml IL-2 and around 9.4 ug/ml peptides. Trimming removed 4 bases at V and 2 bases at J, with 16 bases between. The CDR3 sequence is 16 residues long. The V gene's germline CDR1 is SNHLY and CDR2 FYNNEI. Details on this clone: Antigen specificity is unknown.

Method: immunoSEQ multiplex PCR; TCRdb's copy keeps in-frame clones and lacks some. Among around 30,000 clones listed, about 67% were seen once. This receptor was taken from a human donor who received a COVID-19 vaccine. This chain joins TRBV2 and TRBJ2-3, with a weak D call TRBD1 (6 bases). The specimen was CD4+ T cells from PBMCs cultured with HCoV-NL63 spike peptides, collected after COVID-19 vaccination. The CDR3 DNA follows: TGTGCCAGCAGTGGCGAACAGGGAACAAACACAGATACGCAGTATTTT. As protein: CASSGEQGTNTDTQYF.